This TCR beta chain was captured in a study of PD-L1 blockade in urothelial cancer (dated 2017 in TCRdb). In the study overall: All patients started therapy at some point between 2014 and 2016 and received atezolizumab 1,200 mg intravenously every 3 weeks. About 85% of the roughly 29 patients were identified as males with urothelial cancer of bladder origin, and a prior smoking history was reported by 18 of 29 patients. An ECOG performance status of 0 or 1 was recorded for the patients, and 0 to 3 prior chemotherapy regimens had been received by the patients. Tumor samples gave a median of approximately 1,400 T cells and some 990 unique TCRs, with a median clonality of roughly 0.088 and T cell proportion of roughly 0.1. An exploratory multi-omic analysis was conducted of the somatic, immune and clinical correlates of response to PD-L1 blockade with atezolizumab in urothelial cancer. Pretreatment tumor samples, along with matched peripheral blood collected serially before and after atezolizumab treatment, underwent TCR sequencing. Durable clinical benefit was defined as a progression-free survival longer than 6 months, and TCR features were additionally tested against progression-free survival and overall survival. Whole exome sequencing and RNA sequencing of pretreatment tumors were performed alongside TCR sequencing in the same patients. Durable clinical benefit was achieved by nine patients and was not achieved by 20 patients. Around 29 patients had pretreatment blood TCR-seq, approximately 24 had at least one posttreatment blood collection, and approximately 24 had tumor TCR-seq. Tumors from two patients failed quality control and three patients lacked available tumor, so five were excluded from tumor TCR analyses. Results and caveats for the whole study, not just this receptor: Among patients with durable benefit, tumor-associated TCR clones showed greater expansion in peripheral blood 3 weeks after treatment started (n ≈ 24, p = 0.022). A higher proportion of tumor-infiltrating T lymphocytes was found in patients with durable benefit (n of about 25, Mann-Whitney p = 0.047). Because of the small sample size (n ≈ 29) and the many exploratory analyses performed, the results are intended to be regarded as hypothesis-generating. Tumor samples were FFPE, not collected immediately before treatment, and only one sample per patient was used, possibly missing heterogeneity.

This clone was seen more than once but under ten times. There is no known antigen for this receptor. No quality values exist for individual bases; no much larger clone is one base distant. Synthetic TCR analog templates were spiked into each PCR to estimate absolute template abundance from read counts. In FFPE tumors, housekeeping genes were amplified and quantified to estimate usable DNA and calculate T cell fraction. The immunoSEQ assay was used to amplify TCRbeta CDR3 regions from genomic DNA with bias-controlled V and J gene primers. Sequencing of rearranged TCRbeta segments was performed at approximately 20X coverage. In the original analysis: Sequencing errors were corrected by clustering, and CDR3s were annotated against IMGT so that V, D and J genes could be assigned. Downstream analyses used only productive TCRbeta rearrangements, leaving out any out-of-frame or stop-codon sequences. Clonality was computed as one minus Shannon entropy normalized by the log of the number of unique productive sequences. Clones differing between time points or between blood and tumor were identified using Fisher's exact test with Benjamini-Hochberg correction, with an adjusted p below 0.01 applied as the threshold. Imported from immuneACCESS, the table was reduced by TCRdb to in-frame sequences with V and J called. These copies leave out some clones; in studies compared against another copy, an unresolved V gene accounts for under half, and the cause of the remainder is not known. Clone size and the V and J calls come from that table; the DNA yielded D and trimming. This sample lists just over 35,000 clones; approximately 40% were detected once. Around 10% of the sample belongs to the ten largest clones.

The cysteine opens and the phenylalanine closes a CDR3 of 15 amino acids. The only DNA kept is the CDR3, 45 bases in frame from the first base. Per the publication, the time point label means: pretreatment tumor sample. The cohort comprised nearly 30 patients with locally advanced or metastatic urothelial carcinoma treated at Memorial Sloan Kettering on a trial protocol. All tumor tissue used for sequencing was obtained before atezolizumab dosing. The Qiagen DNeasy Blood extraction kit was used to purify genomic DNA from total PBMCs and tumor samples. The TCR sequence derives from a man aged 60 to 75 with urothelial cancer. The chain employs TRBV1 and TRBJ2-7; the table's D call, TRBD2, was not checked against the DNA. TRBV1 is a documented pseudogene. The sequencing used tumor tissue, collected before atezolizumab (anti-PD-L1) treatment. The DNA sequence follows: TGCGCCAGCAGCCAAGATCTCGAGGGAACCTACGAGCAGTACTTC. This gives the protein CASSQDLEGTYEQYF.